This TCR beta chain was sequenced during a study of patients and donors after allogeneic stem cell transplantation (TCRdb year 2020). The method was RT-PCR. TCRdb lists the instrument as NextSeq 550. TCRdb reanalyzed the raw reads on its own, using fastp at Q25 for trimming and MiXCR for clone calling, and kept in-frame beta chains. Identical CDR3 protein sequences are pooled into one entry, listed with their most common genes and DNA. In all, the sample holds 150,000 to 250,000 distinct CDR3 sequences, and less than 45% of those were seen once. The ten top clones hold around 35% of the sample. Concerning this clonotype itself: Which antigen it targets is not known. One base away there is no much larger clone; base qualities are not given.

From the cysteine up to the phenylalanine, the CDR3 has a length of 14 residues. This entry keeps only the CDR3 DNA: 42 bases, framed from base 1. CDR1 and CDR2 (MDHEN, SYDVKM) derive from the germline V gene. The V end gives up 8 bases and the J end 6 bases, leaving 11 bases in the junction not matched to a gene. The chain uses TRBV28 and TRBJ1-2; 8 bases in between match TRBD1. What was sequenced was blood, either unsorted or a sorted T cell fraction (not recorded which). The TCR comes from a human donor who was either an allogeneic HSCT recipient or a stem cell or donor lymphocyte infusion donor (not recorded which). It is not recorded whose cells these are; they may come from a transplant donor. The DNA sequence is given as TGTGCCAGCTCCTCAGGGGGCTCGGGTCATGGCTACACCTTC. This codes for CASSSGGSGHGYTF.